The 7 T cell receptor beta chains reported below all come from one sample, sequenced in a study of control samples from healthy donors and cancer patients. Sequencing used immunoSEQ multiplex PCR; TCRdb keeps in-frame clones, though not all of them. The table lists about 110,000 clones, almost 85% of them singletons. The material sequenced was blood. The receptors were sampled from a man aged 18 to 30 in good health.

The rearrangement joins TRBV7-9 to TRBJ1-3, with D hard to call. Germline assignment: CDR1 SEHNR and CDR2 FQNEAQ (reference sequence). V gave up 4 bases and J gave up 8 bases, with 6 bases separating them. The CDR3 has 11 residues. CDR3 coding DNA: TGTGCCAGCAGCTACGCAGACACCATATATTTT. It encodes CASSYADTIYF.

This rearrangement joins TRBV13 to TRBJ2-7, with 9 nucleotides matching TRBD2. V dropped 11 bases and J dropped 5; count of bases not matched to a gene: 19. CDR1 is PRHDT, CDR2 FYEKMQ, per germline (reference sequence). This CDR3 is built from 16 residues. The CDR3 loop is CAPPAGGLVTDHEQYV. The CDR3 DNA reads as TGTGCCCCCCCAGCGGGGGGCCTCGTGACCGACCACGAGCAGTACGTC.

The V call is TRBV2, the J call TRBJ1-2, with 9 bases fitting TRBD1. The germline V gene has CDR1 SNHLY and CDR2 FYNNEI. The CDR3 sequence is 16 residues long. V gave up 1 base and J gave up 3 bases; unmatched junction bases: 6. In DNA form, the CDR3 reads TGTGCCAGCAGTGAAGGGGGGGGACAGGGCTACTATGGCTACACCTTC. Translation gives CASSEGGGQGYYGYTF.

Remarks on this clone: Distinct nucleotide sequences in the sample also encode this CDR3. The chain employs TRBV3-1 (or the pseudogene TRBV3-2) and TRBJ2-3, with TRBD2 identical over 9 bases. V was clipped by 4 bases and J by 0 bases; unmatched bases: 2. The CDR3 spans 15 residues. Germline lookup yields CDR1 LGHDT and CDR2 YNNKEL (reference sequence). This CDR3 is CASSPTSGSTDTQYF. CDR3 sequence (DNA): TGTGCCAGCAGCCCCACTAGCGGGAGCACAGATACGCAGTATTTT.

The chain is built from TRBV9 and TRBJ2-1; D may correspond to TRBD1 or TRBD2 (6 bases each). This CDR3 is 14 amino acids long. Between the trimmed V and J ends, which lost 3 bases and 9 bases, there was a span of 16 bases. CDR1 is SGDLS, CDR2 YYNGEE, per germline. For the CDR3, the DNA is TGTGCCAGCAGCGCCCCCCCCGGAGGGGGTGAGCAGTTCTTC. Translation gives CASSAPPGGGEQFF. Combining the CDR3 with reference TRBV9 and TRBJ2-1 gives the whole variable domain DSGVTQTPKHLITATGQRVTLRCSPRSGDLSVYWYQQSLDQGLQFLIQYYNGEERAKGNILERFSAQQFPDLHSELNLSSLELGDSALYFCASSAPPGGGEQFFGPGTRLTVL.

There are a few counts of this clone. The V and J genes are TRBV4-3 and TRBJ1-6; D is undetermined. This CDR3 spans 17 amino acids. The V and J ends lost 4 bases and 0 bases respectively, with 13 bases between them. The V gene's germline CDR1 is LGHNA and CDR2 YSLEER. CDR3 nucleotides: TGCGCCAGCAGCCCCGTACCGAGACACTCCTATAATTCACCCCTCCACTTT. Translation: CASSPVPRHSYNSPLHF.

The chain couples TRBV28 to TRBJ1-2, with 9 bases identical to TRBD1. Unmatched junction bases numbered 5, after V lost 5 bases and J lost 4 bases. The CDR3 is 14 residues long. Per germline, CDR1 MDHEN and CDR2 SYDVKM. The CDR3 sequence: CASSRTGGAYGYTF. CDR3 DNA sequence: TGTGCCAGCAGTCGTACAGGGGGCGCCTATGGCTACACCTTC.